Listed here is a single T cell receptor beta chain. The antigen this receptor binds is unknown. There are no base qualities to consult, and no much larger clone falls within one base. This sample is drawn from a study of immunodeficiency (dated by TCRdb to 2018 to 2020). With regard to the full study: Repertoire analysis was done to look for VDJ recombination defects and oligoclonality.

CD3+CD4+ T cells were sorted from fresh PBMCs before TCR sequencing. Broader findings and caveats from the paper: Entropy comparisons showed n=3 (open circles) for patients versus healthy controls; a thymic development effect was only suggested as possible. Based on top-100 and total clonotype frequencies, severe oligoclonality was found in patient CD8+ T cells but not in patient CD4+ T cells. CD4+ T cell V-J pairing and productive entropy appeared similar between patients and controls.

V loses 2 bases of germline sequence and J loses 1 base, and the interval between the two ends is 9 bases. Sequences MDHEN (CDR1) and SYDVKM (CDR2) are obtained from the germline V gene. The CDR3 runs 15 residues from the cysteine to the phenylalanine. The DNA shown is the 45-base CDR3, in frame from base 1. Genomic DNA was isolated using the QIAamp DNA Blood Mini Kit and then sent out for immunoSEQ repertoire analysis. Multiplex PCR was used to amplify CDR3 regions from a standard amount of genomic DNA template. PCR products were sequenced on an Illumina platform. The study's processing was this. Alignment of sequences was done against a reference, and the V, D and J gene definitions came from IMGT. To eliminate PCR and sequencing errors, a nearest-neighbor clustering algorithm combined closely related sequences. V, D and J usage in productive unique and total sequences was analyzed using ImmunoSEQ Analyzer tools and R version 3.6.1. TCRdb took this table from immuneACCESS and kept in-frame rearrangements with V and J called. Such tables lack part of the clones; where checked against another copy, unresolved V genes explain under half of the gap, and the rest is unexplained. The V and J calls and clone size were taken over from that table, and D and trimming were inferred from the DNA. The sample records 4,200 or so clones, around nine tenths of which are singletons. The ten top clones hold over 3.5% of the sample.

The sequence links TRBV28 to TRBJ1-5, with no confidently assigned D gene. Sequenced sample: CD4+ T cells from blood. The receptor's source is a human donor in good health. The CDR3 protein: CASSLATISNQPQHF. Here is the DNA: TGTGCCAGCAGTTTAGCTACAATCAGCAATCAGCCCCAGCATTTT.